Here is one T cell receptor (beta chain) with its context. Primers for the PCR totalled 60 Vbeta and 13 Jbeta. Produced via immunoSEQ multiplex PCR; TCRdb's table is partial and in-frame only. The sample yields about 55,000 clones, 77% seen once. CDR3 length equals 16 residues. Per germline, CDR1 MDHEN and CDR2 SYDVKM. Unmatched junction bases numbered 9, after V lost 2 bases and J lost 8 bases. The data belong to a study of cytomegalovirus exposure and HLA in healthy donors. This clonotype was sampled from a female donor in good health and CMV-seronegative. The source material was PBMCs. The V call is TRBV28, the J call TRBJ1-4, with TRBD1 matching 9 bases. For the CDR3, the DNA is TGTGCCAGCAGTTTAGCCGGGACAGGGATAAAGGAAAAACTGTTTTTT. This sequence encodes CASSLAGTGIKEKLFF. The full variable domain, rest sourced from reference TRBV28 and TRBJ1-4, is DVKVTQSSRYLVKRTGEKVFLECVQDMDHENMFWYRQDPGLGLRLIYFSYDVKMKEKGDIPEGYSVSREKKERFSLILESASTNQTSMYLCASSLAGTGIKEKLFFGSGTQLSVL.